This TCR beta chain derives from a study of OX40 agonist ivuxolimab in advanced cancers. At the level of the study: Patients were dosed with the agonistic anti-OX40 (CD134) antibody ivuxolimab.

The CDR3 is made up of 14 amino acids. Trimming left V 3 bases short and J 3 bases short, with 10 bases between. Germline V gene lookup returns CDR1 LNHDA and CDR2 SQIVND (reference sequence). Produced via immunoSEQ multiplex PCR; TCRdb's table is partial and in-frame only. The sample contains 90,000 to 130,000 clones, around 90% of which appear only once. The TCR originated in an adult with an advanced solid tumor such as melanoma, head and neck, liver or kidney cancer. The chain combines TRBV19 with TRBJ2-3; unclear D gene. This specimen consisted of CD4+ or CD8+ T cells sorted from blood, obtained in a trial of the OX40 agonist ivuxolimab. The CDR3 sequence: CASSILLATDTQYF. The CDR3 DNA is TGTGCCAGTAGTATCTTGCTCGCAACAGATACGCAGTATTTT.